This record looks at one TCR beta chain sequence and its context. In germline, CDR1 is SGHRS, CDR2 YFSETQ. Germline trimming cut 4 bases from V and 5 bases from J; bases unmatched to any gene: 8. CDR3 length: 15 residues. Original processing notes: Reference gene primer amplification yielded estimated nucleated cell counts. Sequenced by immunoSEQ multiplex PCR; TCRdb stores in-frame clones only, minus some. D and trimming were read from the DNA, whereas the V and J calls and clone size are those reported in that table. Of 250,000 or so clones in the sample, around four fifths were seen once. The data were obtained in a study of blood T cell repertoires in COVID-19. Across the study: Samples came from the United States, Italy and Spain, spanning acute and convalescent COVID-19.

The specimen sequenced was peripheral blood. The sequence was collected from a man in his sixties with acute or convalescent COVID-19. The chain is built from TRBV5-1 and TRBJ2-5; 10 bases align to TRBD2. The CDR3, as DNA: TGCGCCAGCAGCCTCACAGCGGGGGGGCGGGAGACCCAGTACTTC. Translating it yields CASSLTAGGRETQYF. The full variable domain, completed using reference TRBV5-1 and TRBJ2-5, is KAGVTQTPRYLIKTRGQQVTLSCSPISGHRSVSWYQQTPGQGLQFLFEYFSETQRNKGNFPGRFSGRQFSNSRSEMNVSTLELGDSALYLCASSLTAGGRETQYFGPGTRLLVL.